Below are 18 T cell receptor beta chains sequenced from a single sample in a study of blood T cell repertoires in COVID-19. Profiled with immunoSEQ multiplex PCR; TCRdb holds only in-frame clones, not every one. The sample records a few hundred thousand clones, around 86% being singletons. Specimen: peripheral blood. These receptors all stem from a woman aged 70-85 years with active or convalescent COVID-19.

The DNA of the CDR3 is TGCGCCAGCAGCTCCACTCAGGGAACCGGGGAGCTGTTTTTT. Its protein is CASSSTQGTGELFF. The chain joins TRBV5-1 to TRBJ2-2, with a possible D match to TRBD1 (5 bases). The CDR3 loop spans 14 amino acids. Looked up from germline, CDR1 is SGHRS and CDR2 is YFSETQ. Trimming cost V 3 bases and J 5 bases, with 11 bases left between them.

This chain uses TRBV5-5 with TRBJ1-1; D possibly corresponds to TRBD1 (6 bases). This CDR3 has 14 residues. The V and J ends lost 4 bases and 4 bases respectively, with 14 bases between them. Looked up from germline, CDR1 is SGHKS and CDR2 is YYEKEE (reference sequence). The CDR3 reads CASSLGGGSTEAFF. Here the CDR3 DNA reads TGTGCCAGCAGCCTGGGAGGGGGTAGCACTGAAGCTTTCTTT.

V and J are TRBV13 and TRBJ2-7; no reliable D call. Trimming took off 6 bases at V and 6 bases at J, with 9 bases between the two ends. The CDR3 is 11 amino acids. Looked up from germline, CDR1 is PRHDT and CDR2 is FYEKMQ (reference sequence). The CDR3 sequence: CASRRRGEQYF. The DNA for the CDR3 is TGTGCCAGCAGGCGTCGCGGCGAGCAGTACTTC.

V and J are TRBV5-1 and TRBJ2-2; 10 positions match TRBD1. The CDR3 has 16 amino acids. Germline trimming cut 4 bases from V and 5 bases from J; bases unmatched to any gene: 8. The germline gives CDR1 SGHRS, CDR2 YFSETQ. CDR3 nucleotide sequence: TGCGCCAGCAGCGCCGGACAGGGGGTAGGGACCGGGGAGCTGTTTTTT. It codes for CASSAGQGVGTGELFF.

CDR3 in DNA: TGTGCCAGTAGTATCCAAGGGACAGGGAACACTGAAGCTTTCTTT. Its protein is CASSIQGTGNTEAFF. V and J are TRBV19 and TRBJ1-1; 8 nucleotides match TRBD1. Losses at the gene ends were 3 bases for V and 1 base for J; bases not matched to a gene: 4. Germline loops: CDR1 LNHDA, CDR2 SQIVND (reference sequence). This CDR3 has 15 amino acids. Together with reference TRBV19 and TRBJ1-1, the CDR3 gives the full variable domain: DGGITQSPKYLFRKEGQNVTLSCEQNLNHDAMYWYRQDPGQGLRLIYYSQIVNDFQKGDIAEGYSVSREKKESFPLTVTSAQKNPTAFYLCASSIQGTGNTEAFFGQGTRLTVV.

On this clone: Other DNA sequences in this specimen translate into the identical CDR3. CDR3 nucleotides: TGTGCCAGCAGCTCGGGACTAGGGAACACCGGGGAGCTGTTTTTT. It encodes CASSSGLGNTGELFF. The chain uses TRBV7-2 and TRBJ2-2, with TRBD2 matching 8 bases. With V trimmed by 4 bases and J by 1 base, 2 bases remained unmatched. From germline, CDR1 is SGHTA and CDR2 FQGNSA. The CDR3 has 15 amino acids.

The chain has TRBV11-2 and TRBJ1-1; a possible D gene is TRBD1 (5 bases). The germline V and J ends were trimmed by 4 bases and 7 bases, with 13 bases remaining between them. In germline, CDR1 is SGHAT, CDR2 FQNNGV. This CDR3 comprises 13 residues. CDR3 sequence (DNA): TGTGCCAGCAGCTCACAAGGGGTGATTGAAGCTTTCTTT. It is translated as CASSSQGVIEAFF.

The genes are TRBV6-5 and TRBJ1-1; the match to TRBD1 covers 7 bases. V shed 6 bases, J shed 3 bases, and the junction held 10 bases outside the gene matches. This CDR3 has 15 residues. Germline V lookup: CDR1 MNHEY, CDR2 SVGAGI. CDR3 sequence (DNA): TGTGCCAGCAGCCTCGGGACAGCAAGAGACACTGAAGCTTTCTTT. It is translated as CASSLGTARDTEAFF.

The J gene is TRBJ1-1, the V gene TRBV20-1, with 7 nucleotides matching TRBD1. CDR1 is DFQATT, CDR2 SNEGSKA, per germline (reference sequence). With V trimmed by 3 bases and J by 4 bases, 26 bases remained unmatched. The CDR3 has 20 amino acids. For the CDR3, the DNA is TGCAGTGCTAGTTCCGCCTTGACAGGGCCGGGAGTGGGGCGCAGCACTGAAGCTTTCTTT. As protein: CSASSALTGPGVGRSTEAFF.

The chain joins TRBV7-2 to TRBJ2-1; the match to TRBD2 covers 10 bases. V was clipped by 0 bases and J by 4 bases; unmatched bases: 3. The CDR3 has 16 amino acids. Germline loops: CDR1 SGHTA, CDR2 FQGNSA. Here the CDR3 reads CASSLALAGTYNEQFF. For the CDR3, the DNA is TGTGCCAGCAGCTTAGCACTAGCGGGGACGTACAATGAGCAGTTCTTC. The variable domain in full, completed from reference TRBV7-2 and TRBJ2-1, reads GAGVSQSPSNKVTEKGKDVELRCDPISGHTALYWYRQSLGQGLEFLIYFQGNSAPDKSGLPSDRFSAERTGGSVSTLTIQRTQQEDSAVYLCASSLALAGTYNEQFFGPGTRLTVL.

The chain is built from TRBV5-8 and TRBJ1-5; D is unclear. CDR1 is SGHTS, CDR2 YDEGEE, per germline. The CDR3 length is 16 residues. V dropped 0 bases and J dropped 2 bases, with 12 bases sitting between them. The CDR3 bases are TGTGCCAGCAGCTTGGCAGTCACCGTGGGCAATCAGCCCCAGCATTTT. As protein: CASSLAVTVGNQPQHF.

The genes are TRBV5-1 and TRBJ2-7, with D perhaps TRBD1 (6 bases). Trimming cost V 6 bases and J 6 bases, with 16 bases left between them. Per germline, CDR1 SGHRS and CDR2 YFSETQ. This CDR3 is 13 amino acids long. The CDR3, as DNA: TGCGCCAGCACCTCCCCCACAGGGCGCGAGCAGTACTTC. As protein: CASTSPTGREQYF. Complete variable domain (other parts from reference TRBV5-1 and TRBJ2-7): KAGVTQTPRYLIKTRGQQVTLSCSPISGHRSVSWYQQTPGQGLQFLFEYFSETQRNKGNFPGRFSGRQFSNSRSEMNVSTLELGDSALYLCASTSPTGREQYFGPGTRLTVT.

The rearrangement links TRBV19 to TRBJ1-4, with a weak D call TRBD1 (6 bases). Germline lookup yields CDR1 LNHDA and CDR2 SQIVND (reference sequence). V was pared by 3 bases and J by 6 bases, with 17 bases between. This CDR3 comprises 16 residues. For the CDR3, the DNA is TGTGCCAGTAGTATCCTACCGGGACAAAGGTATGAAAAACTGTTTTTT. This encodes CASSILPGQRYEKLFF.

V gene TRBV10-3 combines with J gene TRBJ1-4, with D hard to call. With 6 bases removed from V and 10 bases from J, the gap between germline ends came to 18 bases. The CDR3 has 14 residues. Germline V gives CDR1 ENHRY, CDR2 SYGVKD. The CDR3 DNA follows: TGTGCCATCAGGGAGGAGGGCACCCTGCGAAAACTGTTTTTT. Translated: CAIREEGTLRKLFF.

The rearrangement uses TRBV11-2 and TRBJ2-7; D uncertain. The V end was cut by 10 bases, the J end by 2 bases, with 15 bases between. The V gene's germline CDR1 is SGHAT and CDR2 FQNNGV. The CDR3 consists of 13 residues. The CDR3 loop reads CATRGPKPYEQYF. The DNA for the CDR3 is TGTGCCACCCGAGGCCCTAAACCCTACGAGCAGTACTTC.

This chain joins TRBV7-9 and TRBJ1-6; 7 bases map to TRBD1. The CDR3 has 17 amino acids. Looked up from germline, CDR1 is SEHNR and CDR2 is FQNEAQ (reference sequence). The J segment lost 7 bases and the V segment lost 5 bases, leaving 14 bases of the junction unmatched. The CDR3: CASSNTLTGQINSPLHF. The CDR3 DNA is TGTGCCAGCAGCAACACCCTAACGGGACAGATAAATTCACCCCTCCACTTT.

The chain couples TRBV10-1 to TRBJ2-5; D is perhaps TRBD1 (6 bases). Between the trimmed V and J ends, which lost 6 bases and 6 bases, there was a span of 11 bases. Germline CDR1 reads WNHNN; CDR2 reads SYGVQD (reference sequence). The CDR3 totals 12 residues. The CDR3 sequence: CASSGTTQTQYF. The CDR3 nucleotides are TGCGCCAGCAGCGGGACAACGCAGACCCAGTACTTC.

The rearrangement joins TRBV24-1 to TRBJ1-4; TRBD1 matches 10 bases. J lost 7 bases, V lost 3 bases, and 4 bases had no gene match. The CDR3 consists of 15 residues. Germline V CDR1 and CDR2: KGHDR, SFDVKD. CDR3 loop: CATSDGGQGSEKLFF. The CDR3 DNA reads TGTGCCACCAGTGATGGGGGACAGGGGAGTGAAAAACTGTTTTTT.